The next 18 T cell receptor beta chains were all read from a single sample in a study of vaccination and CD4 T cells after COVID-19 (dated by TCRdb to the early 2020s). The treatment or condition label, read with the paper, signifies: approximately nine-day PBMC culture with coronavirus spike peptide pools or control peptides (ViraFEST assay). The method behind the library was PCR. TCRdb records Illumina iSeq 100 as the sequencer. DNA from cultured CD4+ T cells was subjected to TCR sequencing with the Oncomine TCR Beta short-read assay at the Johns Hopkins FTIC core. In TCRdb, the public reads were trimmed at Q25 with fastp and aligned with MiXCR, with productive beta chains retained. Each record represents a unique CDR3 protein, reported with the most common genes and DNA among its rows. Recorded for this sample are 20,000 to 25,000 distinct CDR3 sequences; 66% of them occurred a single time. The top ten hold approximately 3.7% of the sample.

No antigen has been assigned to these receptors. The sample taken for sequencing was CD4+ T cells from blood, cultured in vitro. The origin of the receptors is a human donor who had recovered from COVID-19.

The rearrangement uses TRBV25-1 and TRBJ1-6, with D tentatively TRBD1 (6 bases). V lost 4 bases, J lost 10 bases, and 14 bases lay in between. CDR3 length equals 14 residues. The germline CDR1 and CDR2 sequences are MGHDK and SYGVNS. CDR3 residues: CASSVVGQRSPLHF. CDR3 DNA sequence: TGTGCCAGCAGTGTGGTAGGACAGCGATCACCCCTCCACTTT.

The chain carries TRBV7-2 and TRBJ1-1; D unclear. Trimming removed 1 base at V and 6 bases at J, with 6 bases between. The CDR3 loop spans 12 amino acids. Germline loops: CDR1 SGHTA, CDR2 FQGNSA. The CDR3 loop is CASSLDIAEAFF. Written as DNA, the CDR3 is TGTGCCAGCAGCTTAGACATCGCTGAAGCTTTCTTT.

The V and J genes are TRBV6-1 and TRBJ1-5, with D possibly TRBD1 on 6 matching bases. V lost 6 bases and J 7 bases, leaving 10 bases between the germline ends. The length of the CDR3 is 12 residues. Germline loops: CDR1 MNHNS, CDR2 SASEGT. The CDR3 bases are TGTGCCAGCAGAACAGGGACCCAGCCCCAGCATTTT. Its protein is CASRTGTQPQHF.

The chain carries TRBV6-2 or TRBV6-3 and TRBJ1-5; maybe TRBD1 (5 bases). The CDR3 has 14 amino acids. The germline V and J ends were trimmed by 7 bases and 1 base, with 11 bases remaining between them. Germline V gene data show CDR1 as MNHEY and CDR2 as SVGEGT. The CDR3 coding sequence is TGTGCCAGCACCGGGACCGTCAGCAATCAGCCCCAGCATTTT. Translated, it gives CASTGTVSNQPQHF.

The CDR3 region is CASSFRRGDGYTF. In DNA form, the CDR3 reads TGTGCCAGCAGTTTTCGTCGGGGGGATGGCTACACCTTC. This sequence joins TRBV12-3 or TRBV12-4 and TRBJ1-2; possibly TRBD1 for D (5 bases). V gave up 3 bases and J gave up 6 bases, with 11 bases separating them. This CDR3 has 13 amino acids.

The chain is built from TRBV18 and TRBJ2-3; 9 bases are a match to TRBD2. The junction had 10 bases not matched to a gene; V was cut back by 2 bases and J by 1 base. CDR3 length: 18 residues. Germline CDR1 and CDR2: KGHSH and LQKENI. The CDR3 sequence: CASSPSTGTSRRTDTQYF. The CDR3 region has the DNA TGTGCCAGCTCACCATCTACAGGGACTAGCAGACGCACAGATACGCAGTATTTT.

The rearrangement links TRBV10-3 to TRBJ2-2; D might be TRBD1 (5 bases). Looked up from germline, CDR1 is ENHRY and CDR2 is SYGVKD. The V gene lost 3 bases and the J gene lost 5 bases, with 13 bases spanning the gap. This CDR3 contains 15 residues. CDR3 region: CAISEGQGRTGELFF. The CDR3 DNA reads TGTGCCATCAGTGAAGGCCAGGGAAGGACCGGGGAGCTGTTTTTT.

The chain links TRBV20-1 to TRBJ2-3; TRBD2 is a possible D gene (6 bases). The germline V gene has CDR1 DFQATT and CDR2 SNEGSKA (reference sequence). The CDR3 totals 16 residues. V lost 2 bases to trimming and J lost 1 base, with 16 bases between them. The CDR3 nucleotides are TGCAGTGCTAGAAAGCGGTCGCGGGATGGCACAGATACGCAGTATTTT. It translates to CSARKRSRDGTDTQYF.

CDR3 sequence: CASSLAGSSTDTQYF. DNA for the CDR3: TGTGCCAGCAGCTTAGCGGGGTCGAGCACAGATACGCAGTATTTT. J is TRBJ2-3 and V is TRBV7-2; no clear D gene. The CDR3 covers 15 residues. V dropped 0 bases and J dropped 0 bases, with 7 bases sitting between them. CDR1 is SGHTA and CDR2 is FQGNSA in the germline V gene.

This clonotype came up once. The V and J genes are TRBV30 and TRBJ1-5; tentative D call: TRBD1 (5 bases). V lost 2 bases and J 1 base, leaving 15 bases between the germline ends. This CDR3 is built from 16 residues. Germline CDR1 and CDR2: GTSNPN and SVGIG (reference sequence). The CDR3 reads CAWSPPGLGSNQPQHF. The CDR3 bases are TGTGCCTGGAGTCCCCCGGGACTAGGGAGCAATCAGCCCCAGCATTTT.

The chain links TRBV7-2 to TRBJ2-7, with unresolved D. V shed 4 bases and J shed 4 bases, with 8 bases lying between them. The CDR3 totals 12 residues. Germline V gene sequence: CDR1 SGHTA, CDR2 FQGNSA. The CDR3 nucleotides read TGTGCCAGCAGCTCCACGCTATACGAGCAGTACTTC. Translation gives CASSSTLYEQYF.

The chain joins TRBV7-8 to TRBJ1-1; a possible D gene is TRBD1 (5 bases). Germline lookup yields CDR1 SGHVS and CDR2 FQNEAQ. The CDR3 has 13 amino acids. The V end lost 3 bases, the J end lost 1 base, and 6 bases lay between the germline ends. The CDR3 protein is CASSFQGNTEAFF. CDR3 sequence (DNA): TGTGCCAGCAGCTTCCAGGGGAACACTGAAGCTTTCTTT. The full variable domain, rest sourced from reference TRBV7-8 and TRBJ1-1, is GAGVSQSPRYKVAKRGQDVALRCDPISGHVSLFWYQQALGQGPEFLTYFQNEAQLDKSGLPSDRFFAERPEGSVSTLKIQRTQQEDSAVYLCASSFQGNTEAFFGQGTRLTVV.

V gene TRBV2 combines with J gene TRBJ1-1, with TRBD1 identical over 12 bases. Germline assignment: CDR1 SNHLY and CDR2 FYNNEI. The J segment lost 4 bases and the V segment lost 6 bases, leaving 12 bases of the junction unmatched. This CDR3 region has 17 residues. The CDR3 is CASRVGGTGGVSTEAFF. CDR3 nucleotides: TGTGCCAGCAGGGTAGGAGGGACAGGGGGCGTCAGCACTGAAGCTTTCTTT.

The chain links TRBV20-1 to TRBJ1-2, with D perhaps TRBD1 (5 bases). V was trimmed by 5 bases and J by 4 bases, leaving 20 bases between them. CDR3 size: 15 residues. CDR1 DFQATT and CDR2 SNEGSKA come from the germline V gene (reference sequence). The chain's CDR3 is CSAPVTSGILYGYTF. CDR3 coding DNA: TGCAGTGCTCCCGTGACATCAGGGATCCTCTATGGCTACACCTTC.

V usage is TRBV11-2 and J usage is TRBJ1-1, with D unresolved. Germline V gene sequence: CDR1 SGHAT, CDR2 FQNNGV. V lost 2 bases and J lost 3, with 7 bases in between. This CDR3 comprises 13 residues. The CDR3 loop reads CASSLMRYTEAFF. The CDR3 DNA reads as TGTGCCAGCAGCTTAATGAGGTACACTGAAGCTTTCTTT. Looking up the rest from reference TRBV11-2 and TRBJ1-1 gives the full variable domain: EAGVAQSPRYKIIEKRQSVAFWCNPISGHATLYWYQQILGQGPKLLIQFQNNGVVDDSQLPKDRFSAERLKGVDSTLKIQPAKLEDSAVYLCASSLMRYTEAFFGQGTRLTVV.

This clonotype was found once. The chain combines TRBV6-1 with TRBJ1-1; maybe TRBD1 (6 bases). V lost 6 bases to trimming and J lost 0 bases, with 17 bases between them. CDR3 size: 16 residues. Germline V gene lookup returns CDR1 MNHNS and CDR2 SASEGT. The DNA of the CDR3 is TGTGCCAGCAGCGATTCCCGGGGGACACTGAACACTGAAGCTTTCTTT. Amino acids: CASSDSRGTLNTEAFF.

The rearrangement joins TRBV6-2 or TRBV6-3 to TRBJ1-1, with D possibly TRBD1 on 5 matching bases. This CDR3 contains 15 residues. In germline, CDR1 is MNHEY, CDR2 SVGEGT. Deletions cut 2 bases from V and 5 bases from J, with 15 bases between. As DNA, the CDR3 is TGTGCCAGCAGTTACCGCCAGGGAATTGGGACTGAAGCTTTCTTT. Translation gives CASSYRQGIGTEAFF.

This clonotype has only a few counts. The V gene is TRBV15, the J gene TRBJ1-6; D is possibly TRBD1 (5 bases). This CDR3 spans 17 amino acids. Germline V lookup: CDR1 LNHNV, CDR2 YYDKDF (reference sequence). Trimming left V 3 bases short and J 7 bases short, with 19 bases between. CDR3 loop: CATSRVRASTENSPLHF. CDR3 DNA sequence: TGTGCCACCAGCAGGGTAAGGGCATCGACAGAGAATTCACCCCTCCACTTT.